One and the same sample provided the 27 T cell receptor beta chains below, sequenced in a study of T cells in Graves' hyperthyroidism and ophthalmopathy (dated by TCRdb to between 2018 and 2020). Library construction relied on multiplex PCR. Sequencer: Illumina HiSeq 2000. TCR beta CDR3 regions were amplified from RNA transcripts. For the first round of RT-PCR on the TCR CDR3, the HTBI primer set was used together with the Qiagen OneStep RT-PCR kit. TCRdb reprocessed the public reads (quality trimming at Q25 with fastp, clone calling with MiXCR) and kept in-frame beta chains. Identical CDR3 protein sequences are pooled into one entry, listed with their most common genes and DNA. In all, the sample holds around 440,000 distinct CDR3 sequences, and about 15% of those were seen once. The top ten constitute roughly 7.4% of the sample. Sample: blood. These receptors came from a young woman with Graves' hyperthyroidism.

Worth noting for this clonotype: A much larger clonotype is one base distant, so this may be a read error. The chain combines TRBV9 with TRBJ1-2; maybe TRBD1 (5 bases). CDR1 and CDR2 from the germline V gene are SGDLS and YYNGEE. This CDR3 contains 15 residues. V was trimmed by 4 bases and J by 4 bases, leaving 17 bases between them. CDR3 residues: CASSFSGAASYGYTF. In DNA form, the CDR3 reads TGTGCCAGCAGCTTTTCCGGGGCAGCAAGCTATGGCTACACCTTC.

This clonotype was seen at least ten times. V and J are TRBV27 and TRBJ2-1, with D possibly being TRBD2 (6 bases). In germline, CDR1 is MNHEY, CDR2 SMNVEV (reference sequence). CDR3 size: 12 residues. V shed 5 bases and J shed 12 bases, with 14 bases lying between them. CDR3 coding DNA: TGTGCCAGCAGTGATCTAGCGTTTCCGCAGTTCTTC. This codes for CASSDLAFPQFF.

This clonotype has a count of ten or more. V usage is TRBV6-1 and J usage is TRBJ2-1, with 9 nucleotides matching TRBD1. Germline V gene sequence: CDR1 MNHNS, CDR2 SASEGT. The J segment lost 8 bases and the V segment lost 4 bases, leaving 12 bases of the junction unmatched. The CDR3 contains 16 residues. CDR3 nucleotides: TGTGCCAGCAGTGCCCAAGGGACAGGGTATGTCGATGAGCAGTTCTTC. Protein: CASSAQGTGYVDEQFF.

This clonotype was picked up many times. This may stem from a read error, because a much larger clone lies one nucleotide away. The genes are TRBV7-2 and TRBJ1-5; 8 bases agree with TRBD1. This CDR3 contains 13 residues. Trimming at V came to 6 bases and at J to 3 bases, leaving 1 base not matched to a gene. Germline values: CDR1 SGHTA, CDR2 FQGNSA. CDR3 amino acids: CASRTGDNQPQHF. CDR3 bases: TGTGCCAGCAGGACAGGGGACAATCAGCCCCAGCATTTT.

In its sample, this clonotype was seen many times. This rearrangement joins TRBV15 to TRBJ1-1, with 7 bases identical to TRBD1. The CDR3 is 14 amino acids. Germline V lookup: CDR1 LNHNV, CDR2 YYDKDF (reference sequence). Trimming took 6 bases from V and 5 from J; bases not matched to a gene: 9. CDR3 sequence: CATRPTGSGTEAFF. CDR3 DNA sequence: TGTGCCACCAGGCCGACAGGGTCGGGGACTGAAGCTTTCTTT.

This clonotype showed up many times. The chain recombines TRBV20-1 with TRBJ2-4; TRBD2 matches 13 bases. V trimming: 6 bases; J trimming: 7 bases; junction bases outside the gene matches: 9. Germline V gives CDR1 DFQATT, CDR2 SNEGSKA (reference sequence). The length of the CDR3 is 15 residues. CDR3 loop: CSAMGLAGSVNIQYF. DNA of the CDR3: TGCAGTGCCATGGGACTAGCGGGATCGGTCAACATTCAGTACTTC.

This clonotype has just a few counts. The CDR3 is CASSRPGGAAGGPGHEQFF. The CDR3 DNA follows: TGCGCCAGCAGCCGCCCAGGGGGCGCGGCGGGAGGGCCCGGGCATGAGCAGTTCTTC. The rearrangement links TRBV4-1 to TRBJ2-1; D may be TRBD2 (9 bases). Germline V CDR1 and CDR2: MGHRA, YSYEKL. Trimming shortened V by 4 bases and J by 8 bases, and 30 bases separated the two germline ends. The CDR3 extends over 19 amino acids.

This clonotype came up a few times. This sequence may be a read error, since a much larger clone differs from it by one base. The V call is TRBV6-1, the J call TRBJ1-1, with 9 bases matching TRBD1. The CDR3 extends over 18 amino acids. The trim removed 6 bases at V and 1 base at J, leaving 15 bases unmatched. Germline CDR1 MNHNS, CDR2 SASEGT. The CDR3 DNA is TGTGCCAGCAGCCTACATGGACAGGGGAGGTCTCCGAACACTGAAGCTTTCTTT. It codes for CASSLHGQGRSPNTEAFF.

This chain joins TRBV6-2 or TRBV6-3 and TRBJ2-3, with 8 bases lining up with TRBD2. Germline CDR1 MNHEY, CDR2 SVGEGT. The V segment lost 9 bases and the J segment 7 bases; nucleotides outside the gene matches: 12. The CDR3 contains 14 residues. The CDR3 loop is CASSLSGVGYTQYF. In DNA, the CDR3 is TGTGCCAGTTCCCTTAGCGGGGTGGGTTATACGCAGTATTTT.

The gene calls are TRBV5-1 and TRBJ2-1; TRBD2 is a possible D gene (5 bases). Germline loops: CDR1 SGHRS, CDR2 YFSETQ. With 0 bases removed from V and 6 bases from J, the gap between germline ends came to 10 bases. The CDR3 covers 14 residues. The CDR3 DNA sequence: TGCGCCAGCAGCTTGGTTCCGACTACCAATGAGCAGTTCTTC. Amino acid sequence: CASSLVPTTNEQFF.

This chain joins TRBV20-1 and TRBJ1-6; 7 nucleotides agree with TRBD1. Germline loops: CDR1 DFQATT, CDR2 SNEGSKA (reference sequence). V lost 0 bases, J lost 2 bases, and 7 bases stayed unmatched. CDR3 length: 17 amino acids. The CDR3 DNA sequence: TGCAGTGCTAGAGATTCGACAGGGTTTACCTATAATTCACCCCTCCACTTT. Translation gives CSARDSTGFTYNSPLHF.

This clonotype was counted ten times or more. This chain joins TRBV29-1 and TRBJ1-2; 7 bases map to TRBD1. V lost 5 bases and J lost 4; bases outside the gene matches: 7. Germline V gene data show CDR1 as SQVTM and CDR2 as ANQGSEA. CDR3 length: 13 residues. The CDR3 DNA is TGCAGCGTTTACGGGACAGAGATCTATGGCTACACCTTC. Protein: CSVYGTEIYGYTF.

This clonotype has ten or more counts. The rearrangement links TRBV12-3 or TRBV12-4 to TRBJ1-4; D unresolved. The CDR3 has 11 residues. Trimming shortened V by 1 base and J by 8 bases, and 2 bases separated the two germline ends. CDR3: CASSLEEKLFF. The CDR3 nucleotides read TGTGCCAGCAGTTTAGAGGAAAAACTGTTTTTT.

This clonotype was observed at least ten times. The V and J genes are TRBV20-1 and TRBJ2-1, with 9 bases that match TRBD2. The CDR3 loop spans 14 amino acids. The V and J ends lost 3 bases and 5 bases, in that order; junction bases with no gene match: 5. Germline V gene lookup returns CDR1 DFQATT and CDR2 SNEGSKA (reference sequence). The CDR3 protein is CSARGRGGHNEQFF. The CDR3, as DNA: TGCAGTGCTAGGGGGCGGGGGGGCCACAATGAGCAGTTCTTC.

Many counts were recorded for this clonotype. The chain carries TRBV19 and TRBJ1-2, with D hard to call. Germline CDR1 and CDR2: LNHDA and SQIVND (reference sequence). V was clipped by 0 bases and J by 3 bases, with 5 bases between them. The CDR3 extends over 13 amino acids. The CDR3 DNA sequence: TGTGCCAGTAGTATAGACAGGTACTATGGCTACACCTTC. Translated: CASSIDRYYGYTF.

The chain is built from TRBV4-1 and TRBJ2-7, with 9 positions matching TRBD2. Germline-derived CDR1 and CDR2 are MGHRA and YSYEKL. J gave up 6 bases and V 0 bases, and 9 bases lay outside the gene matches. CDR3 length equals 16 residues. CDR3: CASSQERVVAGAEQYF. As DNA, the CDR3 is TGCGCCAGCAGCCAAGAACGGGTGGTAGCGGGAGCCGAGCAGTACTTC.

This clonotype has a count of ten or more. The chain has TRBV20-1 and TRBJ2-3; D ambiguous. Looked up from germline, CDR1 is DFQATT and CDR2 is SNEGSKA (reference sequence). CDR3 length: 16 amino acids. V was clipped by 0 bases and J by 1 base, with 14 bases between them. The CDR3 sequence is CSARDQRIFGTDTQYF. The CDR3 bases are TGCAGTGCTAGAGATCAAAGGATTTTTGGCACAGATACGCAGTATTTT.

This clonotype was observed at least ten times. The chain joins TRBV11-1 to TRBJ2-5, with 9 bases identical to TRBD2. V trimming: 5 bases; J trimming: 1 base; junction bases outside the gene matches: 8. Germline CDR1 and CDR2: SGHAT and FQDESV (reference sequence). The CDR3 is made up of 16 amino acids. In nucleotides, the CDR3 is TGTGCCAGCAGCCCCGGGACTAGCCGTTCCCAAGAGACCCAGTACTTC. Protein: CASSPGTSRSQETQYF.

This chain uses TRBV24-1 with TRBJ1-5, with D perhaps TRBD1 (5 bases). CDR1 and CDR2 (germline): KGHDR, SFDVKD. This CDR3 spans 13 amino acids. V gave up 3 bases and J gave up 7 bases, with 9 bases separating them. CDR3 in DNA: TGTGCCACCAGTGATGGGGGGGTCCAGCCCCAGCATTTT. This gives the protein CATSDGGVQPQHF.

The table lists this clonotype with a few counts. This sequence joins TRBV27 and TRBJ2-7; 7 bases agree with TRBD1. With 5 bases clipped from V and 4 bases from J, the junction kept 11 bases outside the gene matches. CDR1 is MNHEY, CDR2 SMNVEV, per germline (reference sequence). This CDR3 contains 15 residues. The CDR3: CASSTETGTRYEQYF. The CDR3 DNA follows: TGTGCCAGCAGTACCGAGACAGGGACCAGGTACGAGCAGTACTTC.

This clonotype occurred many times. This chain joins TRBV20-1 and TRBJ1-1; D is unclear. The CDR3 has 12 residues. From germline, CDR1 is DFQATT and CDR2 SNEGSKA (reference sequence). The V end was cut by 6 bases, the J end by 3 bases, with 11 bases between. The CDR3 here is CSAREAHTEAFF. As DNA, the CDR3 is TGCAGTGCCCGGGAAGCTCACACTGAAGCTTTCTTT.

At least ten counts were recorded for this clonotype. The chain couples TRBV29-1 to TRBJ2-5; 7 bases align to TRBD2. Per germline, CDR1 SQVTM and CDR2 ANQGSEA. CDR3 length equals 16 residues. The J segment lost 4 bases and the V segment lost 4 bases, leaving 15 bases of the junction unmatched. CDR3 region: CSVASRRWRERETQYF. As DNA, the CDR3 is TGCAGCGTTGCCTCACGGAGGTGGCGGGAGAGAGAGACCCAGTACTTC.

Ten or more counts support this clonotype. V and J are TRBV20-1 and TRBJ2-4; 9 nucleotides match TRBD1. This CDR3 has 14 amino acids. The trim removed 5 bases at V and 2 bases at J, leaving 4 bases unmatched. Per germline, CDR1 DFQATT and CDR2 SNEGSKA (reference sequence). CDR3 in amino acids: CSAPHRGPKNIQYF. CDR3 bases: TGCAGTGCTCCCCACAGGGGGCCCAAAAACATTCAGTACTTC.

This clonotype was counted many times. The chain has TRBV10-3 and TRBJ2-1, with TRBD1 matching over 8 bases. The CDR3 has 15 residues. The germline V gene has CDR1 ENHRY and CDR2 SYGVKD. Trimming removed 10 bases from V and 10 bases from J; junction bases left unmatched: 18. The DNA of the CDR3 is TGTGCCACCGAACGCCGGGCAGGGGGCGAGGGGGAGCAGTTCTTC. Encoded protein: CATERRAGGEGEQFF.

This clonotype was counted ten times or more. The CDR3 bases are TGCAGTGCTAGCGGGGTGGGCGCCTACGAGCAGTACTTC. This gives the protein CSASGVGAYEQYF. V and J are TRBV20-1 and TRBJ2-7; D is perhaps TRBD2 (5 bases). From germline, CDR1 is DFQATT and CDR2 SNEGSKA (reference sequence). The CDR3 has 13 residues. V was pared by 3 bases and J by 2 bases, with 11 bases between.

In its sample, this clonotype was seen many times. The chain employs TRBV19 and TRBJ1-1; 8 nucleotides agree with TRBD1. This CDR3 has 15 amino acids. Germline loops: CDR1 LNHDA, CDR2 SQIVND (reference sequence). The V gene end was trimmed by 3 bases and the J gene end by 1 base; junction bases not matched to a gene: 4. The CDR3 loop is CASSMGQVRNTEAFF. The CDR3 DNA follows: TGTGCCAGTAGTATGGGACAGGTGCGGAACACTGAAGCTTTCTTT.

This clonotype showed up many times. CDR3 coding DNA: TGTGCCAGCAATAGCGGGAGGGCCGCCGAAGAGCTGTTTTTT. It specifies CASNSGRAAEELFF. The chain recombines TRBV6-1 with TRBJ2-2; 11 bases fit TRBD2. The CDR3 sequence is 14 residues long. The germline V gene has CDR1 MNHNS and CDR2 SASEGT. Unmatched junction bases numbered 9, after V lost 7 bases and J lost 11 bases.